The 31 T cell receptor beta chains given below trace back to one sample, sequenced in a study of control samples from healthy donors and cancer patients. Produced via immunoSEQ multiplex PCR; TCRdb's table is partial and in-frame only. Of about 120,000 clones listed, roughly 90% are singletons. Sequencing input: blood. Source of these receptors: a man aged 18 to 30 in good health.

The chain joins TRBV5-1 to TRBJ2-1, with D possibly being TRBD2 (5 bases). V was shortened by 0 bases and J by 8 bases, with 15 bases between the two germline ends. The CDR3 extends over 15 amino acids. Germline CDR1 is SGHRS and CDR2 is YFSETQ. The CDR3 loop is CASSLVAGPGDEQFF. CDR3 DNA: TGCGCCAGCAGCTTGGTCGCTGGGCCCGGGGATGAGCAGTTCTTC.

The rearrangement joins TRBV19 to TRBJ2-1; 12 nucleotides align to TRBD1. The CDR3 runs 13 residues. Germline values: CDR1 LNHDA, CDR2 SQIVND (reference sequence). Trimming at V came to 7 bases and at J to 10 bases, leaving 5 bases not matched to a gene. The CDR3 spells CASTGQGAGEQFF. The CDR3 bases are TGTGCCAGTACGGGACAGGGGGCGGGGGAGCAGTTCTTC.

CDR3 coding DNA: TGTGCCAGCAGCTACCTTACAGGGATGAACGGGGAGCTGTTTTTT. It codes for CASSYLTGMNGELFF. The chain recombines TRBV9 with TRBJ2-2; TRBD1 is a possible D gene (6 bases). Germline values: CDR1 SGDLS, CDR2 YYNGEE. CDR3 length: 15 residues. V was shortened by 4 bases and J by 7 bases, with 17 bases between the two germline ends.

The V gene is TRBV19, the J gene TRBJ1-1, with 11 bases identical to TRBD1. Germline V gene sequence: CDR1 LNHDA, CDR2 SQIVND (reference sequence). The trim removed 5 bases at V and 6 bases at J, leaving 8 bases unmatched. The CDR3 spans 15 residues. CDR3 sequence reads: CASSAPGQGGPEAFF. CDR3 DNA sequence: TGTGCCAGTAGTGCACCGGGACAGGGGGGTCCTGAAGCTTTCTTT.

In this sample, this clone is medium-sized (0.01 to 0.1%). The chain uses TRBV4-2 and TRBJ2-1; TRBD2 aligns across 9 bases. The V gene end was trimmed by 4 bases and the J gene end by 2 bases; junction bases not matched to a gene: 3. The CDR3 totals 15 residues. CDR1 LGHNA and CDR2 YNFKEQ come from the germline V gene. This chain's CDR3 is CASSPRLAAYNEQFF. The DNA for the CDR3 is TGTGCCAGCAGCCCGAGACTAGCGGCCTACAATGAGCAGTTCTTC.

V is TRBV29-1 and J is TRBJ2-1; TRBD2 matches 7 bases. The junction had 15 bases not matched to a gene; V was cut back by 3 bases and J by 7 bases. The CDR3 extends over 16 amino acids. CDR1 and CDR2 from the germline V gene are SQVTM and ANQGSEA. The CDR3 DNA reads TGCAGCGTTGAGTCCAGCGGGAAGGAGAAGGGAAATGAGCAGTTCTTC. Its protein is CSVESSGKEKGNEQFF.

The V call is TRBV19, the J call TRBJ2-3; unclear D gene. V was shortened by 3 bases and J by 4 bases, with 11 bases between the two germline ends. The CDR3 consists of 14 residues. The germline V gene has CDR1 LNHDA and CDR2 SQIVND (reference sequence). CDR3 DNA: TGTGCCAGTAGTATGGAGATTTGGGCAGATACGCAGTATTTT. Its translation: CASSMEIWADTQYF.

The chain uses TRBV5-1 and TRBJ2-1, with a tentative D call TRBD1 (6 bases). Trimming pared 5 bases from V and 4 bases from J, leaving 10 bases between. Germline CDR1 reads SGHRS; CDR2 reads YFSETQ. This CDR3 comprises 13 residues. The DNA for the CDR3 is TGCGCCAGCAGGGGGGACAAATACAATGAGCAGTTCTTC. Translating it yields CASRGDKYNEQFF.

The J gene is TRBJ2-1, the V gene TRBV6-4; D is possibly TRBD1 (6 bases). The CDR3 totals 13 residues. V was cut by 6 bases and J by 7 bases, with 13 bases left in between. Germline CDR1 reads MRHNA; CDR2 reads SNTAGT. Here the CDR3 reads CASSRGEGNEQFF. The CDR3 coding sequence is TGTGCCAGCAGCAGGGGAGAAGGGAATGAGCAGTTCTTC.

This clone was seen just once. The chain recombines TRBV2 with TRBJ1-2; weak D call: TRBD1 (6 bases). Trimming removed 8 bases at V and 0 bases at J, with 13 bases between. Germline assignment: CDR1 SNHLY and CDR2 FYNNEI. CDR3 length equals 14 residues. The DNA for the CDR3 is TGTGCCAGCTCGACAGGACGAGCTAACTATGGCTACACCTTC. It is translated as CASSTGRANYGYTF.

The chain is built from TRBV29-1 and TRBJ1-2; D is perhaps TRBD1 (6 bases). V was trimmed by 6 bases and J by 4 bases, leaving 12 bases between them. This CDR3 comprises 12 residues. Germline assignment: CDR1 SQVTM and CDR2 ANQGSEA. CDR3: CSVVGQGYGYTF. The CDR3 DNA follows: TGCAGCGTCGTGGGACAAGGCTATGGCTACACCTTC.

This chain uses TRBV28 with TRBJ1-2, with D hard to call. V lost 1 base, J lost 3 bases, and 9 bases lay in between. Germline CDR1 reads MDHEN; CDR2 reads SYDVKM. This CDR3 is 14 amino acids long. CDR3 DNA: TGTGCCAGCAGTTTATTACGAGGATACTATGGCTACACCTTC. Its translation: CASSLLRGYYGYTF.

This rearrangement joins TRBV4-3 to TRBJ2-1; D gene unclear. The CDR3 is made up of 14 amino acids. In germline, CDR1 is LGHNA, CDR2 YSLEER. V shed 1 base and J shed 2 bases, with 6 bases lying between them. CDR3 coding DNA: TGCGCCAGCAGCCAAGGGCGAACCTACAATGAGCAGTTCTTC. Translation gives CASSQGRTYNEQFF.

This clone was counted only a few times. The chain is built from TRBV13 and TRBJ2-5; 10 bases map to TRBD2. The trim removed 4 bases at V and 3 bases at J, leaving 5 bases unmatched. The CDR3 totals 15 residues. Germline CDR1 and CDR2: PRHDT and FYEKMQ (reference sequence). CDR3 coding DNA: TGTGCCAGCAGCTCCAAGGGGACTAGCGAAGAGACCCAGTACTTC. This encodes CASSSKGTSEETQYF.

This clone was counted a few times. This chain joins TRBV6-5 and TRBJ2-4; possible D gene TRBD1, 5 bases. The CDR3 is 11 amino acids. Germline V lookup: CDR1 MNHEY, CDR2 SVGAGI. V lost 4 bases and J 8 bases, leaving 6 bases between the germline ends. This CDR3 is CASSLGDIQYF. In DNA form, the CDR3 reads TGTGCCAGCAGTTTAGGGGACATTCAGTACTTC.

This chain connects TRBV19 to TRBJ1-1; D is unclear. CDR1 LNHDA and CDR2 SQIVND come from the germline V gene (reference sequence). The CDR3 runs 15 residues. Trimming pared 5 bases from V and 1 base from J, leaving 14 bases between. For the CDR3, the DNA is TGTGCCAGTAGTCCTGTGGGCCCCCGGAACACTGAAGCTTTCTTT. Its translation is CASSPVGPRNTEAFF.

As DNA, the CDR3 is TGTGCCAGCAGTTCAAATTCCTACAGGGCCCAGCCCACTCCGAGGACTGAAGCTTTCTTT. Residues: CASSSNSYRAQPTPRTEAFF. The chain uses TRBV27 and TRBJ1-1, with D possibly being TRBD1 (6 bases). V lost 4 bases, J lost 5 bases, and 32 bases lay in between. Looked up from germline, CDR1 is MNHEY and CDR2 is SMNVEV (reference sequence). The CDR3 loop spans 20 amino acids.

J is TRBJ1-1 and V is TRBV7-2, with TRBD1 identical over 8 bases. There are 14 residues in the CDR3. The ends lost 2 bases at V and 11 bases at J; junction bases unmatched: 10. Germline assignment: CDR1 SGHTA and CDR2 FQGNSA. The DNA of the CDR3 is TGTGCCAGCAGCTTACCCGGGACAGGACGCGGGGCTTTCTTT. Encoded protein: CASSLPGTGRGAFF.

The J gene is TRBJ2-7, the V gene TRBV30; D gene ambiguous. With 0 bases removed from V and 4 bases from J, the gap between germline ends came to 16 bases. The CDR3 has 15 residues. Germline CDR1 is GTSNPN and CDR2 is SVGIG (reference sequence). CDR3 in DNA: TGTGCCTGGAGTGTAATCCAAGCCAGTGGATACGAGCAGTACTTC. It is translated as CAWSVIQASGYEQYF.

This chain joins TRBV7-6 and TRBJ2-2; TRBD2 matches at 14 bases. The V and J ends lost 4 bases and 4 bases, in that order; junction bases with no gene match: 8. Germline CDR1 is SGHVS and CDR2 is FNYEAQ. The CDR3 covers 18 residues. CDR3 DNA sequence: TGTGCCAGCAGCTCGGGACTAGCGGGGGCCCGGGGCACCGGGGAGCTGTTTTTT. This encodes CASSSGLAGARGTGELFF.

This chain joins TRBV19 and TRBJ2-3, with 12 bases lining up with TRBD2. J gave up 5 bases and V 5 bases, and 8 bases lay outside the gene matches. CDR3 size: 16 residues. Germline V gene sequence: CDR1 LNHDA, CDR2 SQIVND (reference sequence). CDR3 loop: CASSSSSGRAVDTQYF. CDR3 coding DNA: TGTGCCAGTAGTTCCTCTAGCGGGAGGGCCGTAGATACGCAGTATTTT.

The chain joins TRBV11-3 to TRBJ2-3; the D gene is possibly TRBD1 (5 bases). CDR1 SGHNT and CDR2 YENEEA come from the germline V gene. The CDR3 is 13 amino acids. V was cut by 2 bases and J by 4 bases, with 7 bases left in between. DNA for the CDR3: TGTGCCAGCAGCTTAAAGGGGCCAGATACGCAGTATTTT. Its translation is CASSLKGPDTQYF.

This sequence joins TRBV27 and TRBJ1-6; TRBD1 is a possible D gene (5 bases). Trimming shortened V by 6 bases and J by 6 bases, and 18 bases separated the two germline ends. CDR3 size: 16 residues. Looked up from germline, CDR1 is MNHEY and CDR2 is SMNVEV (reference sequence). CDR3 nucleotides: TGTGCCAGCAGGCGGGAACGGGGGGTGGGTAATTCACCCCTCCACTTT. The encoded protein is CASRRERGVGNSPLHF.

V gene TRBV18 combines with J gene TRBJ2-3, with no clear D. Trimming shortened V by 5 bases and J by 0 bases, and 12 bases separated the two germline ends. From germline, CDR1 is KGHSH and CDR2 LQKENI. CDR3 size: 15 residues. CDR3 nucleotide sequence: TGTGCCAGCTCATTACAGCAAACTAGCACAGATACGCAGTATTTT. Translation: CASSLQQTSTDTQYF.

The chain employs TRBV25-1 and TRBJ1-6; D gene uncertain. Deletions cut 6 bases from V and 16 bases from J, with 16 bases between. Germline V CDR1 and CDR2: MGHDK, SYGVNS. The CDR3 runs 12 residues. The CDR3: CASSEGAPALHF. The DNA of the CDR3 is TGTGCCAGCAGCGAAGGAGCACCCGCACTCCACTTT. The full variable domain, in which reference TRBV25-1 and TRBJ1-6 provide the parts outside the CDR3, is EADIYQTPRYLVIGTGKKITLECSQTMGHDKMYWYQQDPGMELHLIHYSYGVNSTEKGDLSSESTVSRIRTEHFPLTLESARPSHTSQYLCASSEGAPALHFGNGTRLTVT.

V and J are TRBV3-1 (or the pseudogene TRBV3-2) and TRBJ2-3, with unresolved D. Trimming removed 8 bases from V and 0 bases from J, with 9 bases in between. Per the germline V gene, CDR1 is LGHDT and CDR2 is YNNKEL (reference sequence). This CDR3 region has 13 residues. The CDR3 bases are TGTGCCAGCGGCTTGGCTAGCACAGATACGCAGTATTTT. Translating it yields CASGLASTDTQYF.

The chain uses TRBV4-1 and TRBJ1-3; TRBD1 agrees at 8 bases. In germline, CDR1 is MGHRA, CDR2 YSYEKL. The CDR3 spans 17 residues. The V gene end was trimmed by 4 bases and the J gene end by 3 bases; junction bases not matched to a gene: 11. The CDR3 region is CASSLSTGGPGGNTIYF. As DNA, the CDR3 is TGCGCCAGCAGCCTCAGTACAGGGGGTCCAGGTGGAAACACCATATATTTT.

The V gene is TRBV19, the J gene TRBJ1-1; 8 bases fit TRBD1. The CDR3 spans 14 residues. V lost 5 bases, J lost 6 bases, and 8 bases stayed unmatched. CDR1 is LNHDA, CDR2 SQIVND, per germline (reference sequence). The CDR3 nucleotides are TGTGCCAGTAGTTTAGGACAGGGAAGATCTGAAGCTTTCTTT. Protein: CASSLGQGRSEAFF.

The V gene is TRBV3-1 (or the pseudogene TRBV3-2), the J gene TRBJ2-7; 8 nucleotides match TRBD1. CDR3 length: 14 amino acids. Germline V CDR1 and CDR2: LGHDT, YNNKEL (reference sequence). V lost 8 bases and J lost 0; bases outside the gene matches: 6. The CDR3 reads CASGGTGSSYEQYF. In DNA, the CDR3 is TGTGCCAGCGGGGGGACAGGCTCCTCCTACGAGCAGTACTTC.

The chain joins TRBV4-3 to TRBJ2-1, with unresolved D. V gave up 1 base and J gave up 4 bases, with 23 bases separating them. The germline CDR1 and CDR2 sequences are LGHNA and YSLEER. This CDR3 comprises 19 residues. The CDR3 coding sequence is TGCGCCAGCAGCCAAGTCTCCTGGGCTAGACGAGACCCTTACAATGAGCAGTTCTTC. Protein sequence: CASSQVSWARRDPYNEQFF.

J is TRBJ2-3 and V is TRBV11-2; possible D gene TRBD1, 6 bases. V was shortened by 2 bases and J by 4 bases, with 13 bases between the two germline ends. The CDR3 length is 15 residues. Germline V CDR1 and CDR2: SGHAT, FQNNGV. The CDR3 coding sequence is TGTGCCAGCAGCTTATTTCAGGGGACGGCAGATACGCAGTATTTT. The encoded protein is CASSLFQGTADTQYF.